The 7 T cell receptor beta chains reported below all come from one sample, sequenced in a study of control samples from healthy donors and cancer patients. Some clones are missing from TCRdb's copy, which holds only in-frame ones; the method was immunoSEQ multiplex PCR. The table shows about 120,000 clones, with approximately 87% occurring only once. Sequencing was done on a sample of PBMCs. Receptor source: a woman in her sixties or seventies with lung cancer.

The chain couples TRBV6-4 to TRBJ2-1, with 7 bases that match TRBD2. Looked up from germline, CDR1 is MRHNA and CDR2 is SNTAGT. The CDR3 has 15 residues. V gave up 4 bases and J gave up 7 bases; unmatched junction bases: 10. For the CDR3, the DNA is TGTGCCAGCAGTGTACAGGCGGGAGCGTATAATGAGCAGTTCTTC. As protein: CASSVQAGAYNEQFF.

About this clone itself: The junction does not match germline at one end; this may be a read error. The chain employs TRBV11-3 and TRBJ1-2, with 7 bases fitting TRBD1. The CDR3 has 12 amino acids. Per the germline V gene, CDR1 is SGHNT and CDR2 is YENEEA. This chain's CDR3 is CASSLGQGRSAF. CDR3 DNA sequence: TGTGCCAGCAGCTTAGGACAGGGACGTAGTGCCTTC.

V and J are TRBV6-6 and TRBJ2-2, with D possibly being TRBD2 (5 bases). V was trimmed by 4 bases and J by 8 bases, leaving 8 bases between them. CDR1 MNHNY and CDR2 SVGAGI come from the germline V gene (reference sequence). This CDR3 has 12 residues. The CDR3 nucleotides are TGTGCCAGCAGTTTCTTAGCGGGGGAGCTGTTTTTT. Translating gives CASSFLAGELFF.

The chain is built from TRBV7-9 and TRBJ1-2; D gene unclear. This CDR3 region has 15 residues. The germline CDR1 and CDR2 sequences are SEHNR and FQNEAQ (reference sequence). V shed 5 bases and J shed 8 bases, with 21 bases lying between them. The CDR3: CASSHIRGTRWGYTF. The CDR3, as DNA: TGTGCCAGCAGCCACATCCGGGGAACGAGGTGGGGCTACACCTTC. Using reference TRBV7-9 and TRBJ1-2 for the parts outside the CDR3, the full variable domain is DTGVSQNPRHKITKRGQNVTFRCDPISEHNRLYWYRQTLGQGPEFLTYFQNEAQLEKSRLLSDRFSAERPKGSFSTLEIQRTEQGDSAMYLCASSHIRGTRWGYTFGSGTRLTVV.

This clone was found a few times. The V gene is TRBV6-6, the J gene TRBJ1-5; TRBD1 is a possible D gene (5 bases). With 2 bases removed from V and 7 bases from J, the gap between germline ends came to 15 bases. Germline V gene data show CDR1 as MNHNY and CDR2 as SVGAGI (reference sequence). The CDR3 extends over 15 amino acids. The CDR3: CASSYELTEFQPQHF. CDR3 nucleotides: TGTGCCAGCAGTTACGAATTGACAGAGTTCCAGCCCCAGCATTTT.

J is TRBJ2-7 and V is TRBV6-2 or TRBV6-3, with 9 bases fitting TRBD1. Per germline, CDR1 MNHEY and CDR2 SVGEGT. V gave up 7 bases and J gave up 4 bases; unmatched junction bases: 11. The CDR3 contains 15 residues. CDR3 amino acids: CASTPPGTGRYEQYF. The CDR3 bases are TGTGCCAGCACCCCCCCGGGGACAGGGAGATACGAGCAGTACTTC.

This chain links TRBV10-3 with TRBJ2-3, with 13 bases matching TRBD2. CDR3 length equals 16 residues. The V segment lost 3 bases and the J segment 4 bases; nucleotides outside the gene matches: 4. Germline CDR1 and CDR2: ENHRY and SYGVKD. The CDR3 DNA reads TGTGCCATCAGTGAAGGGACTAGCGGGGAGGCAGATACGCAGTATTTT. This gives the protein CAISEGTSGEADTQYF.